The 21 T cell receptor beta chains in this list originate from one sample, sequenced in a study of graft-versus-host responses after intestinal transplantation. These receptors' targets are unknown. Here immunoSEQ multiplex PCR was the method, and the copy in TCRdb shows in-frame clones only, minus some. The sample comprises around 96,000 clones, roughly 92% of which are singletons, and around 0.17% rests with the top ten. The sample was unstimulated CD4+ T cells sorted from spleen or lymph node cells, taken before intestinal transplant. The receptors were sampled from a human donor who received an intestinal transplant.

The chain couples TRBV5-1 to TRBJ2-2; no clear D gene. Per the germline V gene, CDR1 is SGHRS and CDR2 is YFSETQ. The CDR3 runs to 15 residues. The V and J ends lost 4 bases and 3 bases respectively, with 13 bases between them. The CDR3 DNA follows: TGCGCCAGCAGCCTGCTTGAAGCCCACACCGGGGAGCTGTTTTTT. Translating gives CASSLLEAHTGELFF.

This chain connects TRBV30 to TRBJ1-6; 9 bases are a match to TRBD1. Germline lookup yields CDR1 GTSNPN and CDR2 SVGIG (reference sequence). With 4 bases clipped from V and 8 bases from J, the junction kept 3 bases outside the gene matches. The CDR3 loop spans 13 amino acids. CDR3 protein: CAWKGQGDSPLHF. The CDR3 DNA sequence: TGTGCCTGGAAGGGACAGGGAGATTCACCCCTCCACTTT.

In DNA form, the CDR3 reads TGTGCCAGCAGCTTCGGAAGCGGGGGGACCTACGAGCAGTACTTC. This sequence encodes CASSFGSGGTYEQYF. The V gene is TRBV7-2, the J gene TRBJ2-5, with 9 bases matching TRBD2. The J call may be in error: the DNA end matches TRBJ2-7 better. The CDR3 runs 15 residues. Germline lookup yields CDR1 SGHTA and CDR2 FQGNSA.

This chain's CDR3 is CASSPIGGGGGYTF. In DNA, the CDR3 is TGTGCCAGCAGCCCGATCGGGGGTGGTGGGGGCTACACCTTC. This chain joins TRBV7-9 and TRBJ1-2; D perhaps matches TRBD1 (5 bases). Germline values: CDR1 SEHNR, CDR2 FQNEAQ (reference sequence). This CDR3 comprises 14 residues. V was trimmed by 5 bases and J by 8 bases, leaving 18 bases between them.

The chain carries TRBV30 and TRBJ1-2; 7 nucleotides line up with TRBD1. Germline loops: CDR1 GTSNPN, CDR2 SVGIG (reference sequence). This CDR3 spans 20 amino acids. V lost 0 bases to trimming and J lost 0 bases; unmatched junction nucleotides: 19. CDR3 DNA: TGTGCCTGGAGTGTACGCTTCTCCGGGACAGTCCTTGCGTCTAACTATGGCTACACCTTC. The encoded protein is CAWSVRFSGTVLASNYGYTF.

J is TRBJ2-7 and V is TRBV5-1; 10 bases agree with TRBD2. Germline-derived CDR1 and CDR2 are SGHRS and YFSETQ. The length of the CDR3 is 17 residues. V shed 0 bases, J shed 5 bases, and the junction held 11 bases outside the gene matches. The CDR3 protein is CASSLASLAGYLDEQYF. CDR3 nucleotide sequence: TGCGCCAGCAGCTTGGCGTCACTAGCGGGATATCTCGACGAGCAGTACTTC. The variable domain in full, completed from reference TRBV5-1 and TRBJ2-7, reads KAGVTQTPRYLIKTRGQQVTLSCSPISGHRSVSWYQQTPGQGLQFLFEYFSETQRNKGNFPGRFSGRQFSNSRSEMNVSTLELGDSALYLCASSLASLAGYLDEQYFGPGTRLTVT.

Only a few counts were recorded for this clone. The chain employs TRBV6-5 and TRBJ2-7; possibly TRBD2 for D (6 bases). Trimming pared 0 bases from V and 7 bases from J, leaving 13 bases between. The CDR3 is 14 amino acids. The V gene's germline CDR1 is MNHEY and CDR2 SVGAGI. CDR3 DNA: TGTGCCAGCAGTTACTCGTACGGGACTCCGGAGCAGTACTTC. It specifies CASSYSYGTPEQYF.

The chain links TRBV19 to TRBJ1-5, with TRBD1 matching over 7 bases. The CDR3 consists of 15 residues. Trimming took 6 bases from V and 4 from J; bases not matched to a gene: 9. CDR1 LNHDA and CDR2 SQIVND come from the germline V gene (reference sequence). CDR3 sequence reads: CASRERQGGNQPQHF. DNA of the CDR3: TGTGCCAGTAGGGAGAGACAGGGTGGAAATCAGCCCCAGCATTTT.

This chain joins TRBV30 and TRBJ2-7; possible D gene TRBD1, 7 bases. Germline loops: CDR1 GTSNPN, CDR2 SVGIG (reference sequence). The CDR3 is 15 amino acids. V lost 4 bases and J lost 1, with 17 bases in between. CDR3 nucleotides: TGTGCCTGGAACCGGGGGCAGGGGGTATCCTACGAGCAGTACTTC. Its protein product is CAWNRGQGVSYEQYF. Full variable domain (remainder filled in from reference TRBV30 and TRBJ2-7): SQTIHQWPATLVQPVGSPLSLECTVEGTSNPNLYWYRQAAGRGLQLLFYSVGIGQISSEVPQNLSASRPQDRQFILSSKKLLLSDSGFYLCAWNRGQGVSYEQYFGPGTRLTVT.

The chain is built from TRBV21-1 and TRBJ1-2; the listed D gene, TRBD1, was not tested against the DNA. TRBV21-1 is labeled a pseudogene. The CDR3 runs to 13 residues. The CDR3 loop is CASSNHINYGYTF. CDR3 bases: TGTGCCAGCAGCAACCACATAAACTATGGCTACACCTTC.

The V and J genes are TRBV19 and TRBJ1-4; D possibly corresponds to TRBD1 (6 bases). The CDR3 runs 14 residues. CDR1 is LNHDA, CDR2 SQIVND, per germline (reference sequence). V lost 5 bases to trimming and J lost 6 bases, with 13 bases between them. This CDR3 is CASSPQGPHEKLFF. The CDR3 nucleotides are TGTGCCAGTAGTCCACAGGGTCCCCATGAAAAACTGTTTTTT.

This chain uses TRBV4-3 with TRBJ1-4; the match to TRBD1 covers 7 bases. The CDR3 contains 15 residues. Per germline, CDR1 LGHNA and CDR2 YSLEER. Trimming removed 1 base from V and 8 bases from J; junction bases left unmatched: 7. The chain's CDR3 is CASSQGQGASEKLFF. Written as DNA, the CDR3 is TGCGCCAGCAGCCAAGGACAGGGAGCTAGCGAAAAACTGTTTTTT.

This clone was counted only a few times. This sequence joins TRBV19 and TRBJ1-2, with TRBD1 identical over 8 bases. This CDR3 comprises 14 residues. With 8 bases clipped from V and 5 bases from J, the junction kept 10 bases outside the gene matches. Per germline, CDR1 LNHDA and CDR2 SQIVND (reference sequence). The CDR3 DNA reads TGTGCCAGTTGTTGGACAGGGCAAAATTATGGCTACACCTTC. This sequence encodes CASCWTGQNYGYTF.

The J gene is TRBJ2-7, the V gene TRBV6-6; D uncertain. V was trimmed by 0 bases and J by 2 bases, leaving 8 bases between them. The CDR3 runs 14 residues. Looked up from germline, CDR1 is MNHNY and CDR2 is SVGAGI (reference sequence). DNA of the CDR3: TGTGCCAGCAGTTACTCTGGGCGAACCTACGAGCAGTACTTC. This sequence encodes CASSYSGRTYEQYF.

The chain uses TRBV27 and TRBJ2-1; TRBD2 agrees at 13 bases. Germline CDR1 MNHEY, CDR2 SMNVEV (reference sequence). This CDR3 region has 17 residues. V trimming: 6 bases; J trimming: 6 bases; junction bases outside the gene matches: 11. As DNA, the CDR3 is TGTGCCAGCAGCCGTACTAGCGGGAGGGCCGGGGGCAATGAGCAGTTCTTC. Residues: CASSRTSGRAGGNEQFF.

This clone has only one observation. The chain uses TRBV28 and TRBJ2-1, with D possibly matching TRBD1 (5 bases). The CDR3 extends over 12 amino acids. Between the trimmed V and J ends, which lost 5 bases and 6 bases, there was a span of 8 bases. CDR1 is MDHEN and CDR2 is SYDVKM in the germline V gene. CDR3 sequence reads: CASSERGNEQFF. CDR3 in DNA: TGTGCCAGCAGTGAAAGGGGCAATGAGCAGTTCTTC.

V and J are TRBV27 and TRBJ1-1; weak D call: TRBD1 (6 bases). With 5 bases removed from V and 2 bases from J, the gap between germline ends came to 15 bases. The CDR3 runs to 15 residues. CDR1 and CDR2 from the germline V gene are MNHEY and SMNVEV (reference sequence). CDR3 DNA sequence: TGTGCCAGCAGTGTACAGGGTCTGGGTAACACTGAAGCTTTCTTT. It translates to CASSVQGLGNTEAFF.

The rearrangement links TRBV30 to TRBJ1-5; possible D gene TRBD1, 5 bases. The CDR3 runs 16 residues. Germline V lookup: CDR1 GTSNPN, CDR2 SVGIG (reference sequence). V lost 3 bases, J lost 5 bases, and 20 bases lay in between. The DNA of the CDR3 is TGTGCCTGGAGCATCGCCAGTGGGGCAGGCGATCAGCCCCAGCATTTT. This codes for CAWSIASGAGDQPQHF.

The chain uses TRBV7-3 and TRBJ1-6; 7 positions match TRBD1. CDR1 is SGHTA and CDR2 is FQGTGA in the germline V gene. With V trimmed by 4 bases and J by 6 bases, 3 bases remained unmatched. This CDR3 spans 14 amino acids. This CDR3 reads CASSSTGVNSPLHF. CDR3 bases: TGTGCCAGCAGCTCAACAGGGGTTAATTCACCCCTCCACTTT.

This chain joins TRBV2 and TRBJ1-2; TRBD1 might be the D (5 bases). The CDR3 contains 13 residues. CDR1 and CDR2 (germline): SNHLY, FYNNEI. Trimming shortened V by 6 bases and J by 7 bases, and 15 bases separated the two germline ends. The CDR3 coding sequence is TGTGCCAGCAGGAACACAGGAGCCTCTGGCTACACCTTC. Translated, it gives CASRNTGASGYTF.

The chain uses TRBV19 and TRBJ2-2; unclear D gene. Trimming took 1 base from V and 3 from J, leaving 6 bases between them. CDR1 is LNHDA, CDR2 SQIVND, per germline (reference sequence). The CDR3 extends over 14 amino acids. The CDR3 region is CASSIGRDTGELFF. CDR3 nucleotides: TGTGCCAGTAGTATAGGACGGGACACCGGGGAGCTGTTTTTT. Variable domain in full (rest from reference TRBV19 and TRBJ2-2): DGGITQSPKYLFRKEGQNVTLSCEQNLNHDAMYWYRQDPGQGLRLIYYSQIVNDFQKGDIAEGYSVSREKKESFPLTVTSAQKNPTAFYLCASSIGRDTGELFFGEGSRLTVL.